This TCR beta chain was retrieved from a study of regulatory T cells in long-lasting Graves disease. V gave up 1 base and J gave up 0 bases, with 9 bases separating them. CDR1 is SEHNR, CDR2 FQNEAQ, per germline (reference sequence). This CDR3 has 15 residues. Combining iRepertoire HTBI primers with Arm-PCR of CDR3 regions, the authors built TCR beta libraries. Each CDR3 protein gets one entry after TCRdb re-called the multiplex PCR reads with MiXCR. The sample consists of around 250,000 distinct CDR3 sequences, 20% of them appearing once. Documented time point: newly diagnosed GD, antithyroid drugs for less than 3 months. Making the TCR library involved RNA that had been extracted from PBMCs. This clonotype was counted at least ten times.

The J gene is TRBJ2-5, the V gene TRBV7-9, with D possibly being TRBD2 (6 bases). The sequence was obtained from a female donor with Graves disease. The sequencing here drew on peripheral blood mononuclear cells (PBMCs), taken at new diagnosis, from a patient treated with antithyroid drugs. Written as DNA, the CDR3 is TGTGCCAGCAGCTTAGAGAGGACTAACCAAGAGACCCAGTACTTC. As protein: CASSLERTNQETQYF.